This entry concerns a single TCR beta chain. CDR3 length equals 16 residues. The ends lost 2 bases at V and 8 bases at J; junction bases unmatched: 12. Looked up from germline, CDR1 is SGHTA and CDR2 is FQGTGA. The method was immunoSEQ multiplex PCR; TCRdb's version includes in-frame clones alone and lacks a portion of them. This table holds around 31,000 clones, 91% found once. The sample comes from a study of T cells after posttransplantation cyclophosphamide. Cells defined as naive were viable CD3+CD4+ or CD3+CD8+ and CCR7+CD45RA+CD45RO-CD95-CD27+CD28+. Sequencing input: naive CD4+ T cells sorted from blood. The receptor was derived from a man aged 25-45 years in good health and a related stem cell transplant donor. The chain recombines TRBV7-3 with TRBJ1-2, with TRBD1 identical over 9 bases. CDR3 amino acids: CASSLGAGTGHGGYTF. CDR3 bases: TGTGCCAGCAGCTTAGGAGCCGGGACAGGGCATGGAGGCTACACCTTC.